This T cell receptor (beta chain) emerged from a study of shared clonotypes between healthy human individuals. Study-wide background: Donor composition was two women and a few men, aged 18 to 49.

The repertoire was sequenced with immunoSEQ multiplex PCR; TCRdb's copy has only in-frame clones and lacks some. The sample includes fewer than 500,000 clones, about 75% of them seen just once. The CDR3 contains 10 residues. Germline lookup yields CDR1 SGDLS and CDR2 YYNGEE. V lost 5 bases and J 6 bases, leaving 5 bases between the germline ends. The source material was PBMCs. V usage is TRBV9 and J usage is TRBJ1-2, with TRBD1 as a possible D gene (5 bases). The origin of this receptor is a middle-aged woman in good health. Some clones in this sample may be carry-over from other donors' samples. CDR3 DNA sequence: TGTGCCAGCAGGGGGGATGGCTACACCTTC. Amino acid sequence: CASRGDGYTF. Based on the CDR3 plus reference TRBV9 and TRBJ1-2, the full variable domain is DSGVTQTPKHLITATGQRVTLRCSPRSGDLSVYWYQQSLDQGLQFLIQYYNGEERAKGNILERFSAQQFPDLHSELNLSSLELGDSALYFCASRGDGYTFGSGTRLTVV.